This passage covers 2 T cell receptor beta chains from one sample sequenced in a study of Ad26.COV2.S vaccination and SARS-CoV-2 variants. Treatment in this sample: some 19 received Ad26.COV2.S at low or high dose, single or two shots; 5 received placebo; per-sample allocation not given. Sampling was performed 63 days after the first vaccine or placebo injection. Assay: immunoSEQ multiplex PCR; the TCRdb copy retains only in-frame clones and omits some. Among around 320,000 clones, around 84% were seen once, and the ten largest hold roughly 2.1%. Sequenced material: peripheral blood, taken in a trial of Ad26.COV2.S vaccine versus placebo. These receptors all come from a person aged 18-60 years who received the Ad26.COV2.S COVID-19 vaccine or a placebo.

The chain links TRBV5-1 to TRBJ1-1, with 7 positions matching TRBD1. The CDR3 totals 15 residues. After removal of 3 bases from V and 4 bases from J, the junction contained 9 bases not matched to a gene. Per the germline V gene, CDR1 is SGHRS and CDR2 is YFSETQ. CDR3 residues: CASSWGTVSGTEAFF. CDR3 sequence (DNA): TGCGCCAGCAGCTGGGGGACAGTATCAGGCACTGAAGCTTTCTTT.

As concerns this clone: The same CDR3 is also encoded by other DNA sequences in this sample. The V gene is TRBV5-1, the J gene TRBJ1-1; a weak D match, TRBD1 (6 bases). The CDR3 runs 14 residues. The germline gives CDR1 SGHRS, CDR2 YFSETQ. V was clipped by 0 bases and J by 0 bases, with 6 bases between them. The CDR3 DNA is TGCGCCAGCAGCTTGGGGGGGCTGAACACTGAAGCTTTCTTT. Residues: CASSLGGLNTEAFF.